This T cell receptor (beta chain) was recorded in a study of shared clonotypes between healthy human individuals. The data were produced by immunoSEQ multiplex PCR, yet TCRdb's version contains in-frame clones alone and is incomplete. The table includes around 510,000 clones, around 95% detected once. The CDR3 spans 13 residues. Trimming took off 3 bases at V and 4 bases at J, with 8 bases between the two ends. CDR1 and CDR2 (germline): SGHTA, FQGNSA. The rearrangement links TRBV7-2 to TRBJ2-3; maybe TRBD2 (6 bases). The sequenced sample was naive CD4+ T cells sorted from blood. The subset is: CD45RA+ positively selected. The source of this sequence is a woman in her 30s in good health. CDR3 region: CASSLRGPDTQYF. CDR3 sequence (DNA): TGTGCCAGCAGCTTGCGGGGCCCAGATACGCAGTATTTT.